The following is a T cell receptor beta chain sequence with its context. No antigen is known for it. This CDR3 region has 16 residues. The V and J ends lost 11 bases and 0 bases, in that order; junction bases with no gene match: 12. CDR1 is WSHSY, CDR2 SAAADI, per germline. The authors made TCR cDNA by 5'RACE template switching, adding a universal primer site and UMIs. In TCRdb, the 5' RACE reads were re-called with MiXCR into one record per CDR3 protein. The repertoire holds around 300,000 distinct CDR3 sequences, with 3.5% to 4.5% as singletons. This sample was taken from a study of T cells after yellow fever vaccination. Whole-study findings and limits: Although the secondary response was weaker, it peaked faster, at day 5 versus 15. In post-booster samples, most primary-vaccination clones reappeared (about 95% CD4, approximately 91% CD8).

The specimen comprised PBMCs, sampled 15 days after the yellow fever booster vaccination. V and J are TRBV10-2 and TRBJ2-4, with TRBD1 matching 8 bases. The receptor's source is a man between 18 and 29 years old who received the YFV17D yellow fever vaccine. The CDR3 DNA is TGCGCCGGTTCTCCTGACAGGGGTCTAGCCAAAAACATTCAGTACTTC. It translates to CAGSPDRGLAKNIQYF.